The 32 T cell receptor beta chains reported below all come from one sample, sequenced in a study of CD4 T cells in relation to SARS-CoV-2 and coronaviruses. Here immunoSEQ multiplex PCR was the method, and the copy in TCRdb shows in-frame clones only, minus some. The sample records about 59,000 clones, roughly 88% being singletons. Unexposed donor CD4+ T cells date from about 2011-2018, before the COVID-19 pandemic. Sequenced: memory CD4+ T cells from PBMCs. The receptor set was obtained from a human donor in good health.

The J gene is TRBJ1-4, the V gene TRBV3-1 (or the pseudogene TRBV3-2); 9 bases line up with TRBD1. The J segment lost 7 bases and the V segment lost 3 bases, leaving 9 bases of the junction unmatched. The CDR3 runs 16 residues. The germline V gene encodes CDR1 LGHDT and CDR2 YNNKEL (reference sequence). CDR3 residues: CASSQGTGFWSEKLFF. CDR3 in DNA: TGTGCCAGCAGCCAGGGGACAGGGTTTTGGAGTGAAAAACTGTTTTTT.

In this sample, this clone turned up once. The chain employs TRBV3-1 (or the pseudogene TRBV3-2) and TRBJ2-3; perhaps TRBD2 as D (6 bases). The CDR3 contains 17 residues. With 3 bases removed from V and 7 bases from J, the gap between germline ends came to 23 bases. Looked up from germline, CDR1 is LGHDT and CDR2 is YNNKEL (reference sequence). CDR3 bases: TGTGCCAGCAGCCACGCCCCGGGAGCGGGCCGCGGAAATACGCAGTATTTT. Residues: CASSHAPGAGRGNTQYF.

The rearrangement links TRBV28 to TRBJ2-7, with 8 bases that match TRBD2. The CDR3 extends over 16 amino acids. The germline V gene has CDR1 MDHEN and CDR2 SYDVKM. V shed 2 bases, J shed 4 bases, and the junction held 10 bases outside the gene matches. The CDR3 nucleotides are TGTGCCAGCAGTTTAGAGGCTCTGAGCGGGAGTTACGAGCAGTACTTC. Encoded protein: CASSLEALSGSYEQYF.

This sequence joins TRBV11-2 and TRBJ2-2; 7 bases agree with TRBD2. CDR3 length: 15 amino acids. Germline V gene sequence: CDR1 SGHAT, CDR2 FQNNGV. Losses at the gene ends were 3 bases for V and 6 bases for J; bases not matched to a gene: 7. The CDR3 region is CASSFTAGASGELFF. The CDR3 DNA follows: TGTGCCAGCAGCTTCACGGCGGGAGCATCCGGGGAGCTGTTTTTT.

This chain uses TRBV24-1 with TRBJ2-3; 8 positions match TRBD2. With 8 bases clipped from V and 3 bases from J, the junction kept 9 bases outside the gene matches. The CDR3 consists of 15 residues. Germline V gene data show CDR1 as KGHDR and CDR2 as SFDVKD. The CDR3 region is CATTAGRATTDTQYF. CDR3 coding DNA: TGTGCCACCACCGCCGGGAGGGCCACGACAGATACGCAGTATTTT.

This clone was seen just once. This chain links TRBV5-1 with TRBJ2-7, with 7 bases identical to TRBD2. Germline V gene sequence: CDR1 SGHRS, CDR2 YFSETQ. The CDR3 has 16 residues. With 4 bases clipped from V and 2 bases from J, the junction kept 12 bases outside the gene matches. This CDR3 reads CASSQSSSGIPYEQYF. The CDR3 DNA is TGCGCCAGCAGCCAGAGTTCTAGCGGAATCCCCTACGAGCAGTACTTC.

This clone is a singleton in its sample. The chain is built from TRBV5-1 and TRBJ2-3; no reliable D call. This CDR3 comprises 16 residues. CDR1 and CDR2 from the germline V gene are SGHRS and YFSETQ. Trimming pared 0 bases from V and 0 bases from J, leaving 11 bases between. The CDR3 DNA is TGCGCCAGCAGCTTGGCGGCCAGTACTAGCACAGATACGCAGTATTTT. Its translation is CASSLAASTSTDTQYF.

The V call is TRBV5-4, the J call TRBJ2-7; D may match TRBD1 or TRBD2 (5 bases each). This CDR3 spans 17 amino acids. Germline CDR1 is SGHNT and CDR2 is YYREEE (reference sequence). Trimming cost V 0 bases and J 6 bases, with 22 bases left between them. The CDR3 region is CASSLGGAAGKISEQYF. Written as DNA, the CDR3 is TGTGCCAGCAGCTTGGGAGGGGCGGCCGGGAAGATATCCGAGCAGTACTTC.

This chain uses TRBV3-1 (or the pseudogene TRBV3-2) with TRBJ1-2, with 8 bases matching TRBD1. The CDR3 contains 13 residues. V shed 6 bases, J shed 8 bases, and the junction held 8 bases outside the gene matches. Germline assignment: CDR1 LGHDT and CDR2 YNNKEL (reference sequence). The CDR3 is CASSARTGSGYTF. CDR3 nucleotides: TGTGCCAGCAGTGCTCGGACAGGGTCCGGCTACACCTTC.

The rearrangement joins TRBV27 to TRBJ2-7, with 11 bases fitting TRBD2. CDR1 and CDR2 (germline): MNHEY, SMNVEV (reference sequence). The CDR3 loop spans 16 amino acids. V lost 3 bases to trimming and J lost 3 bases; unmatched junction nucleotides: 7. CDR3 amino acids: CASSLYGTSGLYEQYF. DNA for the CDR3: TGTGCCAGCAGTTTGTACGGGACTAGCGGACTCTACGAGCAGTACTTC.

V is TRBV27 and J is TRBJ1-5; D possibly corresponds to TRBD1 (6 bases). Germline-derived CDR1 and CDR2 are MNHEY and SMNVEV (reference sequence). The CDR3 spans 14 residues. V lost 6 bases to trimming and J lost 2 bases, with 11 bases between them. The CDR3 spells CASSRGYGNQPQHF. The DNA of the CDR3 is TGTGCCAGCAGCAGGGGTTATGGCAATCAGCCCCAGCATTTT.

The chain uses TRBV3-1 (or the pseudogene TRBV3-2) and TRBJ2-5; 8 bases are shared with TRBD1. CDR1 and CDR2 (germline): LGHDT, YNNKEL (reference sequence). V shed 2 bases, J shed 7 bases, and the junction held 12 bases outside the gene matches. The CDR3 sequence is 16 residues long. The DNA for the CDR3 is TGTGCCAGCAGCCAACCGACCGGGACAGGTGGCGGGACCCAGTACTTC. It specifies CASSQPTGTGGGTQYF.

This clone has only one observation. The chain has TRBV19 and TRBJ2-3; TRBD1 or TRBD2 may be the D gene (6 bases each). With 7 bases removed from V and 6 bases from J, the gap between germline ends came to 17 bases. The germline CDR1 and CDR2 sequences are LNHDA and SQIVND (reference sequence). This CDR3 comprises 14 residues. CDR3 DNA sequence: TGTGCCAGTAAGGTGGAGGGGGGATCCGATACGCAGTATTTT. Translating it yields CASKVEGGSDTQYF.

The chain has TRBV5-1 and TRBJ1-4, with 9 bases identical to TRBD1. V was clipped by 4 bases and J by 8 bases; unmatched bases: 9. The CDR3 contains 15 residues. Germline loops: CDR1 SGHRS, CDR2 YFSETQ. CDR3 sequence reads: CASSLTGGRSEKLFF. DNA for the CDR3: TGCGCCAGCAGCCTGACAGGGGGTAGATCGGAAAAACTGTTTTTT. The full variable domain, with the rest looked up from reference TRBV5-1 and TRBJ1-4, is KAGVTQTPRYLIKTRGQQVTLSCSPISGHRSVSWYQQTPGQGLQFLFEYFSETQRNKGNFPGRFSGRQFSNSRSEMNVSTLELGDSALYLCASSLTGGRSEKLFFGSGTQLSVL.

The CDR3 DNA sequence: TGTGCCAGCATCCAGGGCTTCTCTGGAAACACCATATATTTT. This translates into CASIQGFSGNTIYF. The chain recombines TRBV6-5 with TRBJ1-3, with a weak D call TRBD1 (5 bases). V was clipped by 7 bases and J by 0 bases, with 10 bases between them. The length of the CDR3 is 14 residues. The germline CDR1 and CDR2 sequences are MNHEY and SVGAGI.

This chain links TRBV6-2 or TRBV6-3 with TRBJ1-1, with a tentative D call TRBD1 (5 bases). CDR3 length equals 15 residues. Trimming stripped 1 base from V and 3 bases from J, with 12 bases between. Germline values: CDR1 MNHEY, CDR2 SVGEGT. In DNA, the CDR3 is TGTGCCAGCAGTTACTGGGGGGATACGGACACTGAAGCTTTCTTT. Protein sequence: CASSYWGDTDTEAFF.

The chain joins TRBV3-1 (or the pseudogene TRBV3-2) to TRBJ1-4; D uncertain. Germline V lookup: CDR1 LGHDT, CDR2 YNNKEL (reference sequence). The ends were cut back, 4 bases at V and 11 bases at J, with 26 bases in the middle. This CDR3 is built from 17 residues. CDR3: CASSPHSDSPFRPKLFF. CDR3 coding DNA: TGTGCCAGCAGCCCGCATAGCGACTCACCTTTTAGGCCCAAACTGTTTTTT.

The J gene is TRBJ2-3, the V gene TRBV18; weak D call: TRBD1 (6 bases). The ends were cut back, 6 bases at V and 2 bases at J, with 21 bases in the middle. Germline V lookup: CDR1 KGHSH, CDR2 LQKENI. This CDR3 has 17 amino acids. This CDR3 is CASSQQRGTGPTDTQYF. The CDR3 nucleotides read TGTGCCAGCTCCCAACAAAGGGGTACAGGGCCCACAGATACGCAGTATTTT.

J is TRBJ2-7 and V is TRBV6-5, with unresolved D. CDR1 and CDR2 (germline): MNHEY, SVGAGI. Trimming pared 7 bases from V and 3 bases from J, leaving 13 bases between. The CDR3 contains 13 residues. The CDR3 sequence: CASNSGRNYEQYF. CDR3 DNA: TGTGCCAGCAACTCCGGGCGGAACTACGAGCAGTACTTC.

The V call is TRBV6-5, the J call TRBJ2-1, with 8 bases aligning to TRBD2. The germline gives CDR1 MNHEY, CDR2 SVGAGI. V shed 6 bases, J shed 4 bases, and the junction held 8 bases outside the gene matches. CDR3 length equals 15 residues. The CDR3, as DNA: TGTGCCAGCAGGCGACCGGGACTAGTATACAATGAGCAGTTCTTC. It encodes CASRRPGLVYNEQFF.

This sequence joins TRBV27 and TRBJ2-1, with 8 bases lining up with TRBD2. This CDR3 is built from 15 residues. Germline lookup yields CDR1 MNHEY and CDR2 SMNVEV (reference sequence). J gave up 5 bases and V 3 bases, and 6 bases lay outside the gene matches. CDR3 sequence: CASSFWAGGNNEQFF. Here the CDR3 DNA reads TGTGCCAGCAGTTTTTGGGCGGGAGGAAACAATGAGCAGTTCTTC.

The CDR3 DNA is TGTGCCATCAGTCCTAGCGGGACCCTATCAGATACGCAGTATTTT. Encoded protein: CAISPSGTLSDTQYF. The chain links TRBV10-3 to TRBJ2-3; 9 bases align to TRBD2. CDR3 length equals 15 residues. The germline V gene has CDR1 ENHRY and CDR2 SYGVKD. Germline trimming cut 5 bases from V and 4 bases from J; bases unmatched to any gene: 7.

The chain couples TRBV19 to TRBJ1-1; D gene uncertain. The V gene lost 8 bases and the J gene lost 4 bases, with 8 bases spanning the gap. Germline-derived CDR1 and CDR2 are LNHDA and SQIVND (reference sequence). The CDR3 contains 11 residues. The CDR3, as DNA: TGTGCCAGTTCTCCCCCCACTGAAGCTTTCTTT. The encoded protein is CASSPPTEAFF. The whole variable domain, filled in from reference TRBV19 and TRBJ1-1, reads DGGITQSPKYLFRKEGQNVTLSCEQNLNHDAMYWYRQDPGQGLRLIYYSQIVNDFQKGDIAEGYSVSREKKESFPLTVTSAQKNPTAFYLCASSPPTEAFFGQGTRLTVV.

The V call is TRBV28, the J call TRBJ1-2; 9 bases map to TRBD1. The CDR3 has 16 residues. V shed 6 bases and J 3 bases; nucleotides not matched to a gene: 11. CDR1 MDHEN and CDR2 SYDVKM come from the germline V gene. The CDR3 sequence is CASRVPPRTGDYGYTF. CDR3 coding DNA: TGTGCCAGCAGAGTCCCCCCCCGGACAGGGGACTATGGCTACACCTTC.

This chain links TRBV6-5 with TRBJ1-2; D ambiguous. V was shortened by 2 bases and J by 2 bases, with 9 bases between the two germline ends. This CDR3 contains 14 residues. Germline V CDR1 and CDR2: MNHEY, SVGAGI. The CDR3 nucleotides are TGTGCCAGCAGTTACGAGGCAGGCAACTATGGCTACACCTTC. Its protein product is CASSYEAGNYGYTF.

V and J are TRBV2 and TRBJ2-6; perhaps TRBD1 as D (5 bases). CDR1 is SNHLY, CDR2 FYNNEI, per germline. The length of the CDR3 is 15 residues. Trimming took off 8 bases at V and 0 bases at J, with 11 bases between the two ends. The CDR3 nucleotides read TGTGCCAGCGGCACAGGATTCTCTGGGGCCAACGTCCTGACTTTC. Translation gives CASGTGFSGANVLTF. The variable domain in full, with the rest retrieved from reference TRBV2 and TRBJ2-6, is EPEVTQTPSHQVTQMGQEVILRCVPISNHLYFYWYRQILGQKVEFLVSFYNNEISEKSEIFDDQFSVERPDGSNFTLKIRSTKLEDSAMYFCASGTGFSGANVLTFGAGSRLTVL.

The gene calls are TRBV28 and TRBJ2-1; 7 bases fit TRBD2. The J segment lost 7 bases and the V segment lost 5 bases, leaving 11 bases of the junction unmatched. CDR1 and CDR2 (germline): MDHEN, SYDVKM. There are 15 residues in the CDR3. As DNA, the CDR3 is TGTGCCAGCAGTCCCCAGGGAGCGGGGCGGAATGAGCAGTTCTTC. It yields the protein CASSPQGAGRNEQFF.

The V call is TRBV18, the J call TRBJ1-1, with D possibly matching TRBD1 (6 bases). This CDR3 is built from 13 residues. The V end lost 5 bases, the J end lost 4 bases, and 11 bases lay between the germline ends. CDR1 and CDR2 (germline): KGHSH, LQKENI. CDR3 sequence (DNA): TGTGCCAGCTCAACACAGGGTACCACTGAAGCTTTCTTT. Residues: CASSTQGTTEAFF.

This chain connects TRBV7-3 to TRBJ2-2; D unclear. V lost 5 bases, J lost 6 bases, and 10 bases lay in between. The germline V gene has CDR1 SGHTA and CDR2 FQGTGA. CDR3 size: 13 residues. DNA of the CDR3: TGTGCCAGCAGCCCCAGTCCATCCGGGGAGCTGTTTTTT. Its translation is CASSPSPSGELFF. The whole variable domain, filled in from reference TRBV7-3 and TRBJ2-2, reads GAGVSQTPSNKVTEKGKYVELRCDPISGHTALYWYRQSLGQGPEFLIYFQGTGAADDSGLPNDRFFAVRPEGSVSTLKIQRTERGDSAVYLCASSPSPSGELFFGEGSRLTVL.

This rearrangement joins TRBV5-4 to TRBJ1-6; D perhaps matches TRBD1 (5 bases). Germline values: CDR1 SGHNT, CDR2 YYREEE (reference sequence). The CDR3 loop spans 15 amino acids. Trimming removed 2 bases from V and 5 bases from J, with 11 bases in between. The CDR3 here is CASSFGAVDNSPLHF. The CDR3 DNA is TGTGCCAGCAGCTTCGGGGCTGTCGATAATTCACCCCTCCACTTT. Looking up the rest from reference TRBV5-4 and TRBJ1-6 gives the full variable domain: ETGVTQSPTHLIKTRGQQVTLRCSSQSGHNTVSWYQQALGQGPQFIFQYYREEENGRGNFPPRFSGLQFPNYSSELNVNALELDDSALYLCASSFGAVDNSPLHFGNGTRLTVT.

The CDR3 here is CASSEFSTGFVAFF. The CDR3 region has the DNA TGTGCCAGCAGTGAATTTTCGACAGGGTTCGTGGCTTTCTTT. The chain combines TRBV25-1 with TRBJ1-1, with 7 bases fitting TRBD1. V shed 1 base, J shed 11 bases, and the junction held 10 bases outside the gene matches. CDR1 and CDR2 from the germline V gene are MGHDK and SYGVNS. The CDR3 has 14 amino acids.

The chain has TRBV30 and TRBJ1-1; 8 nucleotides line up with TRBD1. V was clipped by 4 bases and J by 1 base; unmatched bases: 5. CDR3 length: 14 residues. CDR1 is GTSNPN and CDR2 is SVGIG in the germline V gene (reference sequence). CDR3 sequence: CAWTPDRENTEAFF. The CDR3 coding sequence is TGTGCCTGGACTCCGGACAGGGAGAACACTGAAGCTTTCTTT. Full variable domain (rest looked up from reference TRBV30 and TRBJ1-1): SQTIHQWPATLVQPVGSPLSLECTVEGTSNPNLYWYRQAAGRGLQLLFYSVGIGQISSEVPQNLSASRPQDRQFILSSKKLLLSDSGFYLCAWTPDRENTEAFFGQGTRLTVV.